Listed below are T cell receptor beta chains from one sample, sequenced in a study of radiotherapy plus CTLA-4 blockade in lung cancer. Only in-frame clones appear in the TCRdb table, and some are missing; sequencing was by immunoSEQ multiplex PCR. The data contain approximately 98,000 clones, 75% to 90% of them seen just once; the ten biggest clones take up around 3%. The specimen comprised peripheral blood, sampled from a patient treated with radiotherapy plus ipilimumab. Source of these receptors: a human donor with non-small cell lung cancer who had a partial response to radiotherapy plus ipilimumab. CDR3s include the opening cysteine and the closing phenylalanine or tryptophan. The order of the fields is D gene, J gene, clone size, V gene, CDR3 protein, CDR3 DNA. A D gene is named only where the DNA matches it firmly. Clone size is shown for a subset of rows, as once, few, many or a class of expanded clone.

D: NA
J: TRBJ2-7
size: once
V: TRBV5-1
CDR3: CASSLRQGGHEQYF
DNA: TGCGCCAGCAGCTTGAGGCAGGGGGGACACGAGCAGTACTTC

D: TRBD1
J: TRBJ1-1
size: NA
V: TRBV5-1
CDR3: CASSLAPGGSTEAFF
DNA: TGCGCCAGCAGCTTGGCCCCAGGGGGCTCCACTGAAGCTTTCTTT

D: TRBD2
J: TRBJ2-1
size: NA
V: TRBV6-5
CDR3: CASSPIAGGQGEQFF
DNA: TGTGCCAGCAGTCCTATAGCGGGAGGGCAGGGTGAGCAGTTCTTC

D: NA
J: TRBJ1-1
size: NA
V: TRBV30
CDR3: CAWSVGASLEAFF
DNA: TGTGCCTGGAGTGTAGGGGCAAGCCTTGAAGCTTTCTTT

D: NA
J: TRBJ1-3
size: NA
V: TRBV7-9
CDR3: CASTLGGSSGNTIYF
DNA: TGTGCCAGCACCCTGGGGGGAAGCTCTGGAAACACCATATATTTT

D: NA
J: TRBJ2-2
size: NA
V: TRBV2
CDR3: CASTRESTGELFF
DNA: TGTGCCAGCACCCGGGAAAGCACCGGGGAGCTGTTTTTT

D: TRBD2
J: TRBJ2-7
size: few
V: TRBV7-9
CDR3: CASSLSGKGDEQYF
DNA: TGTGCCAGCAGCTTAAGCGGGAAGGGTGACGAGCAGTACTTC

D: NA
J: TRBJ2-5
size: NA
V: TRBV1
CDR3: CTRGLAEFQETQYF
DNA: TGCACCAGGGGACTAGCGGAGTTCCAAGAGACCCAGTACTTC

D: TRBD2
J: TRBJ2-1
size: NA
V: TRBV5-1
CDR3: CASSLAASGSYNEQFF
DNA: TGCGCCAGCAGCTTGGCCGCTAGCGGGAGCTACAATGAGCAGTTCTTC

D: NA
J: TRBJ2-7
size: NA
V: TRBV7-3
CDR3: CASTPTTASDEQYF
DNA: TGTGCCAGCACCCCTACGACAGCCTCGGACGAGCAGTACTTC

D: TRBD1
J: TRBJ2-7
size: NA
V: TRBV19
CDR3: CASSSRQGAYEQYF
DNA: TGTGCCAGTAGTAGTCGACAGGGGGCCTACGAGCAGTACTTC

D: TRBD1
J: TRBJ2-3
size: NA
V: TRBV28
CDR3: CASSRTGRTDTQYF
DNA: TGTGCCAGCTCTAGGACAGGGAGGACAGATACGCAGTATTTT

D: TRBD2
J: TRBJ2-7
size: NA
V: TRBV14
CDR3: CASSQDRRLAGESSYEQYF
DNA: TGTGCCAGCAGCCAAGATCGGCGGCTAGCGGGCGAAAGCTCCTACGAGCAGTACTTC

D: NA
J: TRBJ2-7
size: once
V: TRBV7-9
CDR3: CASSRRQDYEQYF
DNA: TGTGCCAGCTCCCGAAGGCAGGACTACGAGCAGTACTTC

D: TRBD1
J: TRBJ2-7
size: few
V: TRBV6-5
CDR3: CASSPGTGTYYEQYF
DNA: TGTGCCAGCAGTCCAGGGACAGGAACTTACTACGAGCAGTACTTC

D: NA
J: TRBJ2-7
size: NA
V: TRBV10-1
CDR3: CASSEGSKQGEQYF
DNA: TGCGCCAGCAGTGAGGGGAGTAAACAGGGCGAGCAGTACTTC

D: TRBD2
J: TRBJ2-3
size: NA
V: TRBV9
CDR3: CASSVNSGRDTQYF
DNA: TGTGCCAGCAGCGTAAATAGCGGGAGGGATACGCAGTATTTT

D: TRBD1
J: TRBJ2-7
size: NA
V: TRBV4-1
CDR3: CASSQFTGGEQYF
DNA: TGCGCCAGCAGCCAGTTCACAGGGGGCGAGCAGTACTTC

D: NA
J: TRBJ1-6
size: once
V: TRBV7-3
CDR3: CASSPGRGASPLHF
DNA: TGTGCCAGCAGCCCCGGACGGGGGGCTTCACCCCTCCACTTT

D: TRBD1
J: TRBJ2-7
size: NA
V: TRBV28
CDR3: CASSTRDRARLLFEQYF
DNA: TGTGCCAGCAGTACAAGGGACAGGGCACGATTGCTGTTCGAGCAGTACTTC

D: NA
J: TRBJ2-5
size: NA
V: TRBV12-2
CDR3: CASRGLTYQETQYF
DNA: TGTGCAAGTCGCGGACTTACGTACCAAGAGACCCAGTACTTC

D: NA
J: TRBJ2-2
size: NA
V: TRBV5-1
CDR3: CASSLYRVLTGELFF
DNA: TGCGCCAGCAGCCTATACCGGGTGCTTACCGGGGAGCTGTTTTTT

D: TRBD2
J: TRBJ2-1
size: NA
V: TRBV10-3
CDR3: CATRTSGISDEQFF
DNA: TGTGCCACCCGGACTAGCGGGATTTCGGACGAGCAGTTCTTC

D: TRBD2
J: TRBJ2-1
size: NA
V: TRBV7-7
CDR3: CASSASRQGRVGNEQFF
DNA: TGTGCCAGCAGCGCCTCCCGCCAAGGGAGGGTCGGGAATGAGCAGTTCTTC

D: NA
J: TRBJ2-3
size: NA
V: TRBV2
CDR3: CASSPSRDTQYF
DNA: TGTGCCAGCAGTCCAAGCCGGGATACGCAGTATTTT

D: TRBD1
J: TRBJ1-1
size: NA
V: TRBV18
CDR3: CASSPQGANEAFF
DNA: TGTGCCAGCTCACCACAGGGGGCTAATGAAGCTTTCTTT

D: NA
J: TRBJ2-2
size: NA
V: TRBV6-4
CDR3: CASRRENTGELFF
DNA: TGTGCCAGCAGGCGGGAGAACACCGGGGAGCTGTTTTTT

D: TRBD1
J: TRBJ2-6
size: NA
V: TRBV19
CDR3: CASSTGTGAAGANVLTF
DNA: TGTGCCAGTAGTACCGGGACAGGGGCTGCTGGGGCCAACGTCCTGACTTTC

D: NA
J: TRBJ1-5
size: NA
V: TRBV19
CDR3: CASSRTTQRVGNQPQHF
DNA: TGTGCCAGTAGTAGAACCACCCAGCGAGTAGGCAATCAGCCCCAGCATTTT

D: NA
J: TRBJ1-5
size: once
V: TRBV19
CDR3: CASSIFVAGNQPQHF
DNA: TGTGCCAGTAGTATCTTCGTGGCAGGGAATCAGCCCCAGCATTTT

D: NA
J: TRBJ2-7
size: NA
V: TRBV5-1
CDR3: CASSLREQGSYEQYF
DNA: TGCGCCAGCAGCTTGAGGGAACAGGGCTCCTACGAGCAGTACTTC

D: TRBD2
J: TRBJ2-7
size: NA
V: TRBV7-6
CDR3: CASSLRTSGSPVEAYEQYF
DNA: TGTGCCAGCAGCTTACGGACTAGCGGGAGTCCGGTGGAAGCCTACGAGCAGTACTTC

D: NA
J: TRBJ2-1
size: NA
V: TRBV6-4
CDR3: CASSRTNSYTEQFF
DNA: TGTGCCAGCAGCCGGACTAACTCCTACACTGAGCAGTTCTTC

D: NA
J: TRBJ1-4
size: NA
V: TRBV6-5
CDR3: CASSPPTGNGEKLFF
DNA: TGTGCCAGCAGCCCCCCCACAGGGAACGGTGAAAAACTGTTTTTT

D: TRBD1
J: TRBJ1-1
size: NA
V: TRBV19
CDR3: CASTRRRGPNTEAFF
DNA: TGTGCCAGTACCCGGAGGAGGGGGCCGAACACTGAAGCTTTCTTT

D: TRBD1
J: TRBJ1-5
size: NA
V: TRBV18
CDR3: CASSETGVSNQPQHF
DNA: TGTGCCAGCTCAGAGACAGGGGTTAGCAATCAGCCCCAGCATTTT

D: NA
J: TRBJ1-1
size: NA
V: TRBV7-3
CDR3: CASSYGNTEAFF
DNA: TGTGCCAGCAGCTACGGGAACACTGAAGCTTTCTTT